The entry below gives a single TCR beta chain sequence along with its context. Its antigen is not identified. 13 Jbeta primers and 60 Vbeta primers were used for the PCR. Sequencing was performed with immunoSEQ multiplex PCR; in TCRdb, only in-frame clones are kept and a portion is missing. In the table there are approximately 110,000 clones, 74% of which are singletons. This entry is derived from a study of cytomegalovirus exposure and HLA in healthy donors. Whole-study context: Within an early data release were roughly 83 million unique TCRs drawn from HLA-typed donors. Overall study findings and caveats: In an earlier analysis, in some 500 donors, most V segments appeared productive either ~87% or ~30% of the time. Across donors, sequencing depth was assumed by presence/absence analyses to be roughly uniform.

The CDR3 has 14 amino acids. Germline lookup yields CDR1 SGHRS and CDR2 YFSETQ. The V and J ends lost 6 bases and 10 bases, in that order; junction bases with no gene match: 9. Healthy people donating bone marrow made up the donors. This clonotype was sampled from a man in his forties or fifties in good health and CMV-seropositive. Sequencing used PBMCs. The V and J genes are TRBV5-1 and TRBJ1-6; 8 nucleotides agree with TRBD1. The CDR3 is CASTFGTGFSPLHF. The CDR3 region has the DNA TGCGCCAGCACCTTTGGGACAGGATTCTCACCCCTCCACTTT.